The clone carrying this T cell receptor (beta chain) was seen only once. Per the germline V gene, CDR1 is MNHEY and CDR2 is SMNVEV (reference sequence). Trimming removed 5 bases from V and 5 bases from J; junction bases left unmatched: 5. This CDR3 contains 15 residues. The sample comes from a study of blood T cell repertoires in COVID-19. Looking at the study overall: PBMCs, B-cell-depleted T cells, or T cells provided the cDNA or gDNA that made up the material.

Authors' data handling: Reference gene primers were amplified, and this amplification served to estimate nucleated cell counts. Clones were read by immunoSEQ multiplex PCR, and TCRdb kept only the in-frame ones, dropping some. The V and J calls and the clone size are those of that table, but D and trimming were determined from the DNA. This table holds 180,000 or so clones, about 86% found once. This rearrangement joins TRBV27 to TRBJ2-2; 10 nucleotides line up with TRBD2. The material sequenced was peripheral blood. The TCR was taken from a man aged 60-69 years with acute or convalescent COVID-19. CDR3 sequence reads: CASSSGRAFTGELFF. In nucleotides, the CDR3 is TGTGCCAGCAGTAGCGGGAGGGCCTTTACCGGGGAGCTGTTTTTT.